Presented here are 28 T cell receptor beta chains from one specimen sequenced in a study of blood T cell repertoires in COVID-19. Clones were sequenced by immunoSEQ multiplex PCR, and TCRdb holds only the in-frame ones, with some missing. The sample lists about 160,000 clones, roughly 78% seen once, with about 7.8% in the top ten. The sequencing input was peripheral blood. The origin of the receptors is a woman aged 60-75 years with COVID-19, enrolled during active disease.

CDR3 bases: TGTGCCAGAAGCTCCCGGGTGTCTGGAAACACCATATATTTT. Translation: CARSSRVSGNTIYF. The V gene is TRBV5-3, the J gene TRBJ1-3; D is uncertain. TRBV5-3 is placed among ORFs of uncertain function. This CDR3 is built from 14 residues. The V and J ends lost 3 bases and 1 base respectively, with 8 bases between them.

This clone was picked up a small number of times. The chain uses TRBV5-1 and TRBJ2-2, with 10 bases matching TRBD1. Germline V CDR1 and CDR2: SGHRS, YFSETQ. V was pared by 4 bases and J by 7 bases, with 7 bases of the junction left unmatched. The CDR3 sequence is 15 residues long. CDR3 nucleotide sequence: TGCGCCAGCAGCACCACGACAGGGGGCATCGGGGAGCTGTTTTTT. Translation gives CASSTTTGGIGELFF.

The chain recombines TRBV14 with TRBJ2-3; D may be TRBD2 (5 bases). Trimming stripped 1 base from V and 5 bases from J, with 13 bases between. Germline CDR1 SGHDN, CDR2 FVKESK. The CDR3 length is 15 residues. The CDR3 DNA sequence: TGTGCCAGCAGCCAAGGCTCGGGGTCGGGAGATACGCAGTATTTT. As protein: CASSQGSGSGDTQYF.

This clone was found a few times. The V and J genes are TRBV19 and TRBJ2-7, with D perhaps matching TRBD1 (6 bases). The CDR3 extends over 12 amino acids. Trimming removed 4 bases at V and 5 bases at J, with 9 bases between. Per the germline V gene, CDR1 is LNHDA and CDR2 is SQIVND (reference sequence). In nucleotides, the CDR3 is TGTGCCAGTAGTAGGGCAGGGGACGAGCAGTACTTC. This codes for CASSRAGDEQYF.

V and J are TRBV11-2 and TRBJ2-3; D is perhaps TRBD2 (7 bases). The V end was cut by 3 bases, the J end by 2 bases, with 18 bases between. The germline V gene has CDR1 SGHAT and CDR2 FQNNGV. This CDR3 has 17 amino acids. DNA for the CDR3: TGTGCCAGCAGCTTTAACCTAGGGGGGGCCCCCACAGATACGCAGTATTTT. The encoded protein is CASSFNLGGAPTDTQYF.

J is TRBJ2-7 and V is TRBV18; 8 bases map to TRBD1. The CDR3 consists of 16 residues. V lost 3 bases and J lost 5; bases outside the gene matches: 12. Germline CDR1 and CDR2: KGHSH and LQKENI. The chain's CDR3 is CASSPNARTGFDEQYV. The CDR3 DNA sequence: TGTGCCAGCTCACCGAACGCTCGGACAGGGTTCGACGAGCAGTACGTC.

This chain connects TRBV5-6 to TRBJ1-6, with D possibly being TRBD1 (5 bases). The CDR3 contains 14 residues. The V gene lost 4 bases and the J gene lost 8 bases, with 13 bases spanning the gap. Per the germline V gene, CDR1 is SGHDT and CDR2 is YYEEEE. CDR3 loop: CASSRGGVDSPLHF. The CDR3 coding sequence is TGTGCCAGCAGCCGCGGGGGGGTTGATTCACCCCTCCACTTT.

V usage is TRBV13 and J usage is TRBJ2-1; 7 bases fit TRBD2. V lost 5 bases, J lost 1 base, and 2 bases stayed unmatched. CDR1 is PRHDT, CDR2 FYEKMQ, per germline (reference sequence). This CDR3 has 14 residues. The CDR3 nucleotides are TGTGCCAGCAGCCCGGGGGGATCCTACAATGAGCAGTTCTTC. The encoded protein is CASSPGGSYNEQFF.

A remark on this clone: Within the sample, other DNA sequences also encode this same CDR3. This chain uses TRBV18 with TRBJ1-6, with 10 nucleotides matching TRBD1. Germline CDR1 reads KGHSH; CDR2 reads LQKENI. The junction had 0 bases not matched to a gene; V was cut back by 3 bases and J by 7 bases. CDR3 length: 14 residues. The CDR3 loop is CASSPGQGNSPLHF. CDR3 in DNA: TGTGCCAGCTCACCGGGACAGGGGAATTCACCCCTCCACTTT.

The DNA of the CDR3 is TGCGCCAGCAGCACGACTAGCGGGGGGAGCACAGATACGCAGTATTTT. Translated: CASSTTSGGSTDTQYF. The rearrangement uses TRBV5-1 and TRBJ2-3; 13 nucleotides line up with TRBD2. The V gene's germline CDR1 is SGHRS and CDR2 YFSETQ. The CDR3 runs 16 residues. V was clipped by 4 bases and J by 0 bases; unmatched bases: 2.

This chain's CDR3 is CASSLSVTGYEKLFF. CDR3 DNA sequence: TGTGCCAGCAGTTTATCGGTGACAGGGTATGAAAAACTGTTTTTT. The V and J genes are TRBV27 and TRBJ1-4; 7 bases agree with TRBD1. The germline CDR1 and CDR2 sequences are MNHEY and SMNVEV (reference sequence). The trim removed 0 bases at V and 6 bases at J, leaving 4 bases unmatched. The CDR3 covers 15 residues.

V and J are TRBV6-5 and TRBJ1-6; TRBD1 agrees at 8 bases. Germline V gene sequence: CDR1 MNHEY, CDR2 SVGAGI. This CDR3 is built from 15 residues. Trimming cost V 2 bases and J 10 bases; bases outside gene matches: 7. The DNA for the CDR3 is TGTGCCAGCAGTTACAGGCGACAGGGGATATCACCCCTCCACTTT. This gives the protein CASSYRRQGISPLHF.

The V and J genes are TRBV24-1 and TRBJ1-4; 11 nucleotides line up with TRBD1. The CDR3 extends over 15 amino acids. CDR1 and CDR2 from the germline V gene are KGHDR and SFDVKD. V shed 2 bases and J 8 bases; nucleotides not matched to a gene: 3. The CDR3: CATSDWDRGEEKLFF. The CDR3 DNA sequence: TGTGCCACCAGTGATTGGGACAGGGGGGAGGAAAAACTGTTTTTT.

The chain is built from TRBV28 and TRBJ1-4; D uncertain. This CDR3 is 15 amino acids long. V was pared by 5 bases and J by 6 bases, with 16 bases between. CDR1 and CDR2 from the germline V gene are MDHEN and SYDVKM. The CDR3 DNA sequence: TGTGCCAGCAGTCCCCTTCGGACTTTTGATGAAAAACTGTTTTTT. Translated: CASSPLRTFDEKLFF.

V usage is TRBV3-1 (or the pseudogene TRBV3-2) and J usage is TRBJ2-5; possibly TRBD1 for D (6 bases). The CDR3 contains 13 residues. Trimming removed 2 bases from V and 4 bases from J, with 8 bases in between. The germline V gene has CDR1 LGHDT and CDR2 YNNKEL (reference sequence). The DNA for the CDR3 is TGTGCCAGCAGCCAAAGGGGGAGAGAGACCCAGTACTTC. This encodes CASSQRGRETQYF.

CDR3 amino acids: CASSFIGEGSPLHF. CDR3 sequence (DNA): TGTGCCAGCAGCTTTATAGGGGAGGGATCACCCCTCCACTTT. The chain combines TRBV5-5 with TRBJ1-6; weak D call: TRBD1 (5 bases). There are 14 residues in the CDR3. The V end lost 2 bases, the J end lost 10 bases, and 13 bases lay between the germline ends. CDR1 is SGHKS, CDR2 YYEKEE, per germline (reference sequence). Looking up the rest from reference TRBV5-5 and TRBJ1-6 gives the full variable domain: DAGVTQSPTHLIKTRGQQVTLRCSPISGHKSVSWYQQVLGQGPQFIFQYYEKEERGRGNFPDRFSARQFPNYSSELNVNALLLGDSALYLCASSFIGEGSPLHFGNGTRLTVT.

CDR3 sequence: CAISTGFYGYTF. The CDR3 coding sequence is TGTGCCATCAGCACAGGGTTCTATGGCTACACCTTC. This chain uses TRBV10-3 with TRBJ1-2; D is possibly TRBD1 (6 bases). V was cut by 6 bases and J by 4 bases, with 9 bases left in between. Germline V gene data show CDR1 as ENHRY and CDR2 as SYGVKD. The CDR3 sequence is 12 residues long.

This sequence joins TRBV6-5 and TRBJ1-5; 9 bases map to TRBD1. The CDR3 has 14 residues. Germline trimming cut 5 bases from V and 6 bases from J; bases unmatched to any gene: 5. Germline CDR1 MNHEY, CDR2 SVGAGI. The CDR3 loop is CASSPGTGIQPQHF. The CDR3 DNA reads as TGTGCCAGCAGTCCTGGGACAGGGATTCAGCCCCAGCATTTT.

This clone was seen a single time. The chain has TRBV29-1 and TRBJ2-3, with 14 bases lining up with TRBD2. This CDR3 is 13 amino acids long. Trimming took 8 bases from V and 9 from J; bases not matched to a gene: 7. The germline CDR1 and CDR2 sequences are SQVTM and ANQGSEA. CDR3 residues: CSSRTSGGPTQYF. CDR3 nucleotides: TGCAGCTCCCGGACTAGCGGGGGGCCCACGCAGTATTTT.

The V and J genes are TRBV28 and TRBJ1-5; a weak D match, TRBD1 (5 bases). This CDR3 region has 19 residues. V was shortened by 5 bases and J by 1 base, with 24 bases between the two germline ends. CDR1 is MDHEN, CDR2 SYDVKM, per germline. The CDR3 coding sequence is TGTGCCAGCAGTGGGATCGGAGGAGGGGAGTTCGGGAGCAATCAGCCCCAGCATTTT. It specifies CASSGIGGGEFGSNQPQHF.

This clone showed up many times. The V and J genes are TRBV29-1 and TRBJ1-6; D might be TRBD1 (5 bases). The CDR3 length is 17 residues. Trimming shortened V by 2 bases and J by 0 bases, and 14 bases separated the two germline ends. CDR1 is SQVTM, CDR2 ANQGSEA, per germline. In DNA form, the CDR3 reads TGCAGCGTTGAATGGCCAGGACAATTCTCCTATAATTCACCCCTCCACTTT. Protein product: CSVEWPGQFSYNSPLHF.

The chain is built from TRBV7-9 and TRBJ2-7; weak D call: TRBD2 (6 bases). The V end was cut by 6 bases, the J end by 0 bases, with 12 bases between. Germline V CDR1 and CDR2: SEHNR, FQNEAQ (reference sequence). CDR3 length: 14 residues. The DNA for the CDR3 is TGTGCCAGCAGTCGACCGGGACTCTCCTACGAGCAGTACTTC. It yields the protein CASSRPGLSYEQYF.

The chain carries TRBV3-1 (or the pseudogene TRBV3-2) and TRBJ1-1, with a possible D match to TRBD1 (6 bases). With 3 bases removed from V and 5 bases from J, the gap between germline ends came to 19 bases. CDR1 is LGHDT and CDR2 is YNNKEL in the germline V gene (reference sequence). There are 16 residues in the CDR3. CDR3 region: CASSHHVTGFGTEAFF. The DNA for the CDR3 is TGTGCCAGCAGCCACCACGTAACAGGGTTTGGTACTGAAGCTTTCTTT.

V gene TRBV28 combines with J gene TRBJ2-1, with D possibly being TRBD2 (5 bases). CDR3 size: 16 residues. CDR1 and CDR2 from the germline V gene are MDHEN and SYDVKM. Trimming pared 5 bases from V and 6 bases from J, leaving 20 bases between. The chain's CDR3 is CASSSSGMVLLNEQFF. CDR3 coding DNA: TGTGCCAGCAGTAGCTCGGGGATGGTTTTACTCAATGAGCAGTTCTTC.

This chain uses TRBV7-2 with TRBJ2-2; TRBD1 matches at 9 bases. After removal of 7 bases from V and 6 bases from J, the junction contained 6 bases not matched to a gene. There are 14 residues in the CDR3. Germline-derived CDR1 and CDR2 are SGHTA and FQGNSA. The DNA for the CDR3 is TGTGCCAGCACCGTCGGACAGGGGTCCGGGGAGCTGTTTTTT. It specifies CASTVGQGSGELFF.

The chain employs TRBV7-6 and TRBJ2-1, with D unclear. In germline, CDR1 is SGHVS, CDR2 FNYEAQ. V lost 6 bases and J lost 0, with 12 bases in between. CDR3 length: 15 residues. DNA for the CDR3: TGTGCCAGCAGTAGGAAAAGGAGCTCCTACAATGAGCAGTTCTTC. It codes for CASSRKRSSYNEQFF. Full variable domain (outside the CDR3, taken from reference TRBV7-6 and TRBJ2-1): GAGVSQSPRYKVTKRGQDVALRCDPISGHVSLYWYRQALGQGPEFLTYFNYEAQQDKSGLPNDRFSAERPEGSISTLTIQRTEQRDSAMYRCASSRKRSSYNEQFFGPGTRLTVL.

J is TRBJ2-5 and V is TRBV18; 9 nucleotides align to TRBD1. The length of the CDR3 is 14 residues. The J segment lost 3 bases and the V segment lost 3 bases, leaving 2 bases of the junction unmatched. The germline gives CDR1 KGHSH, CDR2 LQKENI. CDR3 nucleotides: TGTGCCAGCTCACCCTGGACAGGGGAAGAGACCCAGTACTTC. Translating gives CASSPWTGEETQYF.

CDR3 in amino acids: CASSWTGVRETQYF. The CDR3 DNA is TGTGCCAGCAGCTGGACAGGGGTGAGAGAGACCCAGTACTTC. The rearrangement links TRBV5-6 to TRBJ2-5; 9 bases match TRBD1. CDR3 length: 14 amino acids. Germline V lookup: CDR1 SGHDT, CDR2 YYEEEE. Trimming cost V 3 bases and J 4 bases; bases outside gene matches: 4.